This TCR beta chain was retrieved from a study of blood T cells in healthy people across ages. This clonotype was observed at least ten times. A second PCR, run for roughly 6 to 11 cycles, used a sample-barcoded 5' primer plus a J-beta primer mix. TCRdb itself ran the 5' RACE reads through MiXCR, one entry per CDR3 protein. The sample has about 760,000 distinct CDR3 sequences, 20% to 25% seen once. Researchers report isolating at least 7 million PBMCs per sample. These data were also filed under a second study, of T cells of mothers and their children.

This sequence was found in a boy younger than 18 in good health. Sequencing input: blood.

In nucleotides, the CDR3 is TGCAGTGCTAGAATCGGACAGGATTACAATGAGCAGTTCTTC. Protein sequence: CSARIGQDYNEQFF. The rearrangement links TRBV20-1 to TRBJ2-1; TRBD1 matches at 7 bases. The CDR3 covers 14 residues. V shed 2 bases and J 4 bases; nucleotides not matched to a gene: 5. The germline V gene has CDR1 DFQATT and CDR2 SNEGSKA (reference sequence).